The clone carrying this T cell receptor (beta chain) was observed at least ten times. Its cognate antigen is unknown. V was shortened by 6 bases and J by 3 bases, with 8 bases between the two germline ends. Germline V lookup: CDR1 LNHDA, CDR2 SQIVND (reference sequence). This CDR3 comprises 13 residues. The sample belongs to a study of T cell repertoires in cytomegalovirus infection. Broader study findings: In two of eight donors, the top clonotype was HLA-C-restricted CMV-specific.

TCRdb reprocessed the reads via MiXCR and lists one record per CDR3 protein. The sample holds about 230,000 distinct CDR3 sequences, roughly 22% seen once. Sequenced sample: CD8+ T cells from PBMCs. V and J are TRBV19 and TRBJ2-2, with D unresolved. The sequence was collected from a human donor in good health (CMV status not recorded). Some clones in this sample may be carry-over from other donors' samples. The CDR3 nucleotides are TGTGCCAGTAGCGAGACCTACACCGGGGAGCTGTTTTTT. As protein: CASSETYTGELFF.